This entry features one T cell receptor beta chain sequence. V lost 0 bases, J lost 3 bases, and 6 bases stayed unmatched. Germline lookup yields CDR1 SGHNT and CDR2 YYREEE (reference sequence). The CDR3 contains 16 residues. The data were obtained in a study of neoadjuvant nivolumab and ipilimumab in lung cancer. Using immunoSEQ multiplex PCR, the repertoire was profiled, and TCRdb retains in-frame clones only, with some absent. Of 4,000 to 5,000 clones in the sample, more than 60% were seen once. The chain has TRBV5-4 and TRBJ2-1, with 7 bases that match TRBD2. The sequence was collected from an adult with non-small cell lung cancer. The sample here was tumor tissue, taken after neoadjuvant nivolumab, alone or with ipilimumab, at or shortly before surgery. This CDR3 is CASSLERLADYNEQFF. For the CDR3, the DNA is TGTGCCAGCAGCTTGGAACGTCTAGCGGACTACAATGAGCAGTTCTTC.